The 25 T cell receptor beta chains presented below share a single source sample, sequenced in a study of blood T cell repertoires in COVID-19. Repertoires were generated with immunoSEQ multiplex PCR, while TCRdb's copy carries only in-frame clones and drops some. The data contain roughly 250,000 clones, roughly 84% of them singletons. Sequencing was carried out using peripheral blood. The receptors come from a woman aged 40 to 49 who had recovered from COVID-19.

The chain joins TRBV7-9 to TRBJ2-7; the D gene is possibly TRBD2 (5 bases). This CDR3 comprises 13 residues. Per germline, CDR1 SEHNR and CDR2 FQNEAQ (reference sequence). Deletions cut 7 bases from V and 1 base from J, with 11 bases between. CDR3: CASTPGGSYEQYF. The CDR3, as DNA: TGTGCCAGCACACCTGGCGGGTCCTACGAGCAGTACTTC.

The chain uses TRBV18 and TRBJ2-3; TRBD2 matches 11 bases. This CDR3 region has 21 residues. V shed 3 bases, J shed 0 bases, and the junction held 17 bases outside the gene matches. The germline V gene encodes CDR1 KGHSH and CDR2 LQKENI. This CDR3 is CASSPLLLAGGSMISTDTQYF. The CDR3 nucleotides are TGTGCCAGCTCACCGTTACTCCTAGCGGGGGGCTCAATGATTAGCACAGATACGCAGTATTTT.

This rearrangement joins TRBV28 to TRBJ2-5, with 7 bases fitting TRBD2. V shed 5 bases and J 0 bases; nucleotides not matched to a gene: 9. CDR3 length: 16 amino acids. Germline assignment: CDR1 MDHEN and CDR2 SYDVKM. DNA for the CDR3: TGTGCCAGCAGTCCCCCGACAGCGGGGAACCAAGAGACCCAGTACTTC. This gives the protein CASSPPTAGNQETQYF. The entire variable domain, with the rest obtained from reference TRBV28 and TRBJ2-5, is as follows: DVKVTQSSRYLVKRTGEKVFLECVQDMDHENMFWYRQDPGLGLRLIYFSYDVKMKEKGDIPEGYSVSREKKERFSLILESASTNQTSMYLCASSPPTAGNQETQYFGPGTRLLVL.

The chain combines TRBV7-6 with TRBJ1-5; 9 bases line up with TRBD1. CDR1 SGHVS and CDR2 FNYEAQ come from the germline V gene. CDR3 length equals 15 residues. Trimming at V came to 3 bases and at J to 4 bases, leaving 4 bases not matched to a gene. The CDR3 region is CASSFTGGANQPQHF. Here the CDR3 DNA reads TGTGCCAGCAGCTTCACAGGGGGCGCGAATCAGCCCCAGCATTTT.

The chain has TRBV19 and TRBJ2-6; 8 bases agree with TRBD2. Germline V lookup: CDR1 LNHDA, CDR2 SQIVND (reference sequence). The ends lost 3 bases at V and 0 bases at J; junction bases unmatched: 4. This CDR3 is built from 17 residues. The CDR3 reads CASSIGGANSGANVLTF. The CDR3 coding sequence is TGTGCCAGTAGTATCGGGGGGGCTAACTCTGGGGCCAACGTCCTGACTTTC. Looking up the rest from reference TRBV19 and TRBJ2-6 gives the full variable domain: DGGITQSPKYLFRKEGQNVTLSCEQNLNHDAMYWYRQDPGQGLRLIYYSQIVNDFQKGDIAEGYSVSREKKESFPLTVTSAQKNPTAFYLCASSIGGANSGANVLTFGAGSRLTVL.

The rearrangement uses TRBV10-2 and TRBJ1-4, with unresolved D. Germline CDR1 and CDR2: WSHSY and SAAADI. Trimming pared 2 bases from V and 6 bases from J, leaving 4 bases between. The length of the CDR3 is 12 residues. CDR3 bases: TGCGCCAGCAGTGAGGCAGATGAAAAACTGTTTTTT. Its translation: CASSEADEKLFF.

This chain links TRBV5-6 with TRBJ2-7, with 7 bases aligning to TRBD1. Germline V gives CDR1 SGHDT, CDR2 YYEEEE. The CDR3 loop spans 14 amino acids. The V and J ends lost 4 bases and 3 bases, in that order; junction bases with no gene match: 7. The DNA of the CDR3 is TGTGCCAGCAGCACCCGGACAGGTTACTACGAGCAGTACTTC. Encoded protein: CASSTRTGYYEQYF.

This clone was observed a single time. The V and J genes are TRBV24-1 and TRBJ1-3, with D unclear. The V gene's germline CDR1 is KGHDR and CDR2 SFDVKD. The V end lost 1 base, the J end lost 4 bases, and 7 bases lay between the germline ends. The CDR3 totals 14 residues. The CDR3 DNA follows: TGTGCCACCAGTGATTTCCGAGGGGGAAACACCATATATTTT. Protein sequence: CATSDFRGGNTIYF.

This chain joins TRBV5-5 and TRBJ1-5; D gene uncertain. V was trimmed by 1 base and J by 0 bases, leaving 14 bases between them. CDR1 SGHKS and CDR2 YYEKEE come from the germline V gene (reference sequence). The CDR3 totals 17 residues. CDR3 DNA sequence: TGTGCCAGCAGCTTGTCGGGGAATCAACATAGCAATCAGCCCCAGCATTTT. Encoded protein: CASSLSGNQHSNQPQHF.

The chain couples TRBV11-2 to TRBJ2-1; possibly TRBD2 for D (6 bases). V lost 5 bases and J 8 bases, leaving 25 bases between the germline ends. This CDR3 has 17 residues. Germline V gene data show CDR1 as SGHAT and CDR2 as FQNNGV. CDR3 in amino acids: CASSPGEWGEILDEQFF. The CDR3 DNA reads as TGTGCCAGCAGCCCGGGGGAGTGGGGTGAGATATTGGATGAGCAGTTCTTC.

This clone occurred a few times. The rearrangement joins TRBV28 to TRBJ1-1; no definite D call. Looked up from germline, CDR1 is MDHEN and CDR2 is SYDVKM. CDR3 length: 11 residues. The V end was cut by 7 bases, the J end by 11 bases, with 14 bases between. The DNA of the CDR3 is TGTGCCAGCACCTTCCACCGGGAGGCTTTCTTT. Translating gives CASTFHREAFF.

The chain joins TRBV5-1 to TRBJ2-2; the match to TRBD2 covers 8 bases. The CDR3 runs to 16 residues. Germline lookup yields CDR1 SGHRS and CDR2 YFSETQ. V was clipped by 0 bases and J by 1 base; unmatched bases: 2. In DNA, the CDR3 is TGCGCCAGCAGCTTGGTGAGCGGGGGGAACACCGGGGAGCTGTTTTTT. Translated, it gives CASSLVSGGNTGELFF.

This chain uses TRBV15 with TRBJ1-3; 8 bases are a match to TRBD1. The CDR3 contains 15 residues. Losses at the gene ends were 5 bases for V and 0 bases for J; bases not matched to a gene: 3. Germline V gene lookup returns CDR1 LNHNV and CDR2 YYDKDF (reference sequence). The CDR3 nucleotides are TGTGCCACCAGCGCGGACAGGGCCTCTGGAAACACCATATATTTT. Residues: CATSADRASGNTIYF.

The chain is built from TRBV24-1 and TRBJ2-2; D call uncertain. V was shortened by 3 bases and J by 6 bases, with 7 bases between the two germline ends. CDR1 is KGHDR, CDR2 SFDVKD, per germline. There are 13 residues in the CDR3. CDR3 amino acids: CATSDVASGELFF. CDR3 bases: TGTGCCACCAGTGATGTAGCCTCCGGGGAGCTGTTTTTT.

This chain links TRBV6-5 with TRBJ1-6, with 9 bases that match TRBD1. This CDR3 contains 12 residues. Germline V gene lookup returns CDR1 MNHEY and CDR2 SVGAGI. Unmatched junction bases numbered 5, after V lost 10 bases and J lost 10 bases. CDR3 residues: CATRQGDSPLHF. CDR3 DNA sequence: TGTGCCACGCGACAGGGGGACTCACCCCTCCACTTT.

The chain is built from TRBV10-1 and TRBJ1-4; 10 positions agree with TRBD1. The trim removed 1 base at V and 7 bases at J, leaving 3 bases unmatched. This CDR3 spans 15 amino acids. Germline assignment: CDR1 WNHNN and CDR2 SYGVQD (reference sequence). The CDR3, as DNA: TGCGCCAGCAGTGAGTTGGGACAGGGGAGTGAAAAACTGTTTTTT. It is translated as CASSELGQGSEKLFF.

As to this clone: Other DNA sequences in this specimen translate into the identical CDR3. The rearrangement uses TRBV6-5 and TRBJ1-1; D perhaps matches TRBD1 (5 bases). CDR3 length: 15 amino acids. Trimming left V 3 bases short and J 0 bases short, with 11 bases between. The germline gives CDR1 MNHEY, CDR2 SVGAGI. CDR3 in amino acids: CASSYSDRMNTEAFF. In nucleotides, the CDR3 is TGTGCCAGCAGTTATTCAGACAGAATGAACACTGAAGCTTTCTTT.

CDR3 sequence (DNA): TGTGCCAGCAGTTTACAGGGTTTTGGGGCCAACGTCCTGACTTTC. This codes for CASSLQGFGANVLTF. V gene TRBV28 combines with J gene TRBJ2-6; perhaps TRBD1 as D (5 bases). The germline gives CDR1 MDHEN, CDR2 SYDVKM. This CDR3 spans 15 amino acids. V was cut by 2 bases and J by 3 bases, with 8 bases left in between. The full variable domain, in which reference TRBV28 and TRBJ2-6 provide the parts outside the CDR3, is DVKVTQSSRYLVKRTGEKVFLECVQDMDHENMFWYRQDPGLGLRLIYFSYDVKMKEKGDIPEGYSVSREKKERFSLILESASTNQTSMYLCASSLQGFGANVLTFGAGSRLTVL.

This chain joins TRBV30 and TRBJ1-5, with 7 bases fitting TRBD1. CDR1 is GTSNPN, CDR2 SVGIG, per germline (reference sequence). CDR3 size: 15 residues. Unmatched junction bases numbered 8, after V lost 4 bases and J lost 2 bases. CDR3: CAWNPRGDGNQPQHF. The CDR3 nucleotides are TGTGCCTGGAATCCCAGGGGGGACGGCAATCAGCCCCAGCATTTT.

The gene calls are TRBV10-3 and TRBJ1-1; D is ambiguous. Trimming took 0 bases from V and 0 from J, leaving 8 bases between them. Germline loops: CDR1 ENHRY, CDR2 SYGVKD. This CDR3 comprises 15 residues. The DNA for the CDR3 is TGTGCCATCAGTGAGTCGCTCCAGATGAACACTGAAGCTTTCTTT. It codes for CAISESLQMNTEAFF.

The CDR3 DNA sequence: TGTGCCACCCAACCGGGTTTCTCCTACAATGAGCAGTTCTTC. Translation: CATQPGFSYNEQFF. The chain links TRBV27 to TRBJ2-1; no firm D call. The CDR3 sequence is 14 residues long. The V gene lost 10 bases and the J gene lost 0 bases, with 13 bases spanning the gap. Germline V lookup: CDR1 MNHEY, CDR2 SMNVEV (reference sequence).

This clone was seen only a few times. This chain uses TRBV28 with TRBJ1-2; D is perhaps TRBD1 (5 bases). Trimming took off 7 bases at V and 7 bases at J, with 25 bases between the two ends. From germline, CDR1 is MDHEN and CDR2 SYDVKM. The CDR3 is 16 amino acids. The CDR3: CASTPNKGRGMVGYTF. Written as DNA, the CDR3 is TGTGCCAGCACCCCAAACAAGGGGCGCGGAATGGTTGGCTACACCTTC.

The rearrangement uses TRBV6-5 and TRBJ2-3, with D tentatively TRBD1 (5 bases). V dropped 5 bases and J dropped 1 base, with 7 bases sitting between them. Germline V gene sequence: CDR1 MNHEY, CDR2 SVGAGI. The CDR3 covers 13 residues. Written as DNA, the CDR3 is TGTGCCAGCAGTCTACAGGGCACAGATACGCAGTATTTT. Amino acid sequence: CASSLQGTDTQYF.

The chain recombines TRBV19 with TRBJ2-1; TRBD1 agrees at 12 bases. This CDR3 contains 17 residues. The junction had 13 bases not matched to a gene; V was cut back by 5 bases and J by 8 bases. Germline assignment: CDR1 LNHDA and CDR2 SQIVND (reference sequence). The CDR3 is CASSPRSGQGAFYEQFF. CDR3 coding DNA: TGTGCCAGTAGTCCCCGTTCGGGACAGGGGGCTTTCTATGAGCAGTTCTTC.

The V and J genes are TRBV12-2 and TRBJ1-3; the tabulated D call, TRBD1, remains unverified against the DNA. TRBV12-2 counts as a pseudogene. The CDR3 consists of 17 residues. In DNA form, the CDR3 reads TGTGCAAGTCGCTTAAGGTTGGGGGCCGTCTCTGGAAACACCATATATTTT. Its protein product is CASRLRLGAVSGNTIYF.